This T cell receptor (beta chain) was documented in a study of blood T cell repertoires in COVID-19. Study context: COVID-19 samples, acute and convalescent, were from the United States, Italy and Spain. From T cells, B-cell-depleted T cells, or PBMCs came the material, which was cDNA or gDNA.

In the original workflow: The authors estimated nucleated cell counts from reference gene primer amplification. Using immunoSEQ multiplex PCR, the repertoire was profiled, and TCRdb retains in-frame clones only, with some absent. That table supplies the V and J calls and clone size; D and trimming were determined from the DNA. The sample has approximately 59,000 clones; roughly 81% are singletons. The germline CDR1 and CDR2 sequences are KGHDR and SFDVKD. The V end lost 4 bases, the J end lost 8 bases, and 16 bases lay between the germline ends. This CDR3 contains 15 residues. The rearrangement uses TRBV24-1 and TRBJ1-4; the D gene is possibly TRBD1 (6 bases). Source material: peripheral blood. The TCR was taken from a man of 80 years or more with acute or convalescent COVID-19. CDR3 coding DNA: TGTGCCACCAGTGACCCACAGGGAGCCGGAGAAAAACTGTTTTTT. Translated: CATSDPQGAGEKLFF.